The sequence of this TCR beta chain was determined in a study of shared clonotypes between healthy human individuals. Study summary: The people who gave samples were two women and three men aged 18 to 49.

The sample holds one count of this clone. Germline V CDR1 and CDR2: SGHRS, YFSETQ. This CDR3 has 14 amino acids. V shed 4 bases and J shed 2 bases, with 12 bases lying between them. Execution of the assay was at deep level. When replicate PCRs were run on unsorted PBMC, they used approximately 0.3 ug DNA, about 27,000 T cell genomes. Profiled with immunoSEQ multiplex PCR; TCRdb holds only in-frame clones, not every one. The data hold more than 450,000 clones, with around 79% observed a single time. Sequencing was carried out using PBMCs. The receptor was derived from a woman aged 40 to 50 in good health. Some clones in this sample may be carry-over from other donors' samples. The rearrangement joins TRBV5-1 to TRBJ1-2; TRBD1 is a possible D gene (6 bases). CDR3 DNA sequence: TGCGCCAGCAGCCCGAGACAGGCGAACTATGGCTACACCTTC. This gives the protein CASSPRQANYGYTF.